This T cell receptor beta chain was sequenced for a study of blood T cells in healthy people across ages. Healthy Caucasian individuals from Russia aged about 6 to 100 were enrolled as donors. Per germline, CDR1 SGHDT and CDR2 YYEEEE. V was cut by 1 base and J by 1 base, with 9 bases left in between. CDR3 length equals 15 residues. Combining a sample-barcoded 5' primer with a J-beta primer mix, a second PCR ran for roughly 6 to 12 cycles. TCRdb ran MiXCR on the 5' RACE reads and lists one entry per CDR3 protein. This table holds some 900,000 distinct CDR3 sequences, roughly 52% found once. The chain uses TRBV5-6 and TRBJ1-5, with D possibly being TRBD1 (6 bases). The sequence came from a man aged 25 to 45 in good health. The sequencing input was blood. Here the CDR3 DNA reads TGTGCCAGCAGCTTGCGGCAGGGGAGCAATCAGCCCCAGCATTTT. Translating it yields CASSLRQGSNQPQHF.